A single sample is the source of the 6 T cell receptor beta chains below, sequenced in a study of blood T cell repertoires in COVID-19. Here immunoSEQ multiplex PCR was the method, and the copy in TCRdb shows in-frame clones only, minus some. The sample lists a few hundred thousand clones; about 88% were seen once. The sequencing input was PBMCs or T cells enriched from blood (not recorded which). The origin of the receptors is a young woman who had recovered from COVID-19.

This rearrangement joins TRBV2 to TRBJ2-1; D is perhaps TRBD2 (5 bases). The CDR3 loop spans 13 amino acids. V lost 0 bases and J 7 bases, leaving 7 bases between the germline ends. CDR1 is SNHLY, CDR2 FYNNEI, per germline. CDR3 in amino acids: CASSEASGNEQFF. The CDR3 DNA reads as TGTGCCAGCAGTGAAGCGTCGGGGAATGAGCAGTTCTTC.

The chain has TRBV3-1 (or the pseudogene TRBV3-2) and TRBJ1-2; 7 bases align to TRBD1. Germline V CDR1 and CDR2: LGHDT, YNNKEL (reference sequence). The length of the CDR3 is 14 residues. V was clipped by 6 bases and J by 0 bases; unmatched bases: 4. This CDR3 reads CASRPRGTNYGYTF. Here the CDR3 DNA reads TGTGCCAGCAGACCCAGGGGGACTAACTATGGCTACACCTTC.

This clone was observed once. The J gene is TRBJ2-3, the V gene TRBV6-5, with 8 nucleotides matching TRBD2. The CDR3 covers 16 residues. Germline V gene data show CDR1 as MNHEY and CDR2 as SVGAGI. The ends lost 2 bases at V and 2 bases at J; junction bases unmatched: 6. The CDR3 DNA sequence: TGTGCCAGCAGTTACCAACCAGCGGGGGCCACAGATACGCAGTATTTT. Encoded protein: CASSYQPAGATDTQYF.

This clone was picked up a small number of times. This chain connects TRBV7-9 to TRBJ1-1, with D maybe TRBD1 (5 bases). The CDR3 consists of 15 residues. Germline CDR1 is SEHNR and CDR2 is FQNEAQ (reference sequence). V was shortened by 2 bases and J by 1 base, with 11 bases between the two germline ends. In DNA form, the CDR3 reads TGTGCCAGCAGCTTATCGGGGGATCCGAACACTGAAGCTTTCTTT. This translates into CASSLSGDPNTEAFF.

This sequence joins TRBV6-5 and TRBJ1-6; 7 nucleotides match TRBD1. The germline CDR1 and CDR2 sequences are MNHEY and SVGAGI. V trimming: 0 bases; J trimming: 6 bases; junction bases outside the gene matches: 2. The CDR3 extends over 15 amino acids. The CDR3 sequence: CASSYSTGANSPLHF. The CDR3 coding sequence is TGTGCCAGCAGTTACTCAACAGGGGCTAATTCACCCCTCCACTTT.

The chain uses TRBV11-2 and TRBJ1-2; a weak D match, TRBD1 (6 bases). Trimming pared 3 bases from V and 3 bases from J, leaving 11 bases between. The CDR3 runs to 14 residues. Germline V gives CDR1 SGHAT, CDR2 FQNNGV. The CDR3 nucleotides read TGTGCCAGCAGCTTGACAGGCCCTTACTATGGCTACACCTTC. It encodes CASSLTGPYYGYTF.